The source of this T cell receptor beta chain is a study of cytomegalovirus exposure and HLA in healthy donors. Points from the study as a whole: Listed as cytomegalovirus-associated were 164 TCR beta chains.

Clones were sequenced by immunoSEQ multiplex PCR, and TCRdb holds only the in-frame ones, with some missing. The sample includes some 200,000 clones, 80% to 90% of them seen just once. Note on this clone: The antigen is not known.

The CDR3 contains 15 residues. The germline V gene encodes CDR1 SGDLS and CDR2 YYNGEE. The trim removed 3 bases at V and 7 bases at J, leaving 7 bases unmatched. The specimen was PBMCs. The chain is built from TRBV9 and TRBJ2-7; TRBD2 matches 13 bases. The TCR was taken from a woman under 40 in good health and CMV-seropositive. CDR3 amino acids: CASSALPGLAGEQYF. In DNA form, the CDR3 reads TGTGCCAGCAGCGCCCTACCGGGACTAGCGGGAGAGCAGTACTTC.